This T cell receptor beta chain was documented in a study of blood T cell repertoires in COVID-19. TCRdb's copy holds only in-frame clones and misses some; the assay was immunoSEQ multiplex PCR. The sample records under 150,000 clones, around 83% being singletons. This clone has only one observation. The germline V and J ends were trimmed by 8 bases and 14 bases, with 16 bases remaining between them. The CDR3 has 11 amino acids. Germline V gives CDR1 GTSNPN, CDR2 SVGIG (reference sequence). The clonotype was recovered from a man between 40 and 49 years old with active or convalescent COVID-19. Sequencing was done on a sample of peripheral blood. The rearrangement links TRBV30 to TRBJ1-6; D is unclear. Here the CDR3 reads CAQAEEVSLHF. The CDR3 bases are TGTGCCCAAGCAGAAGAGGTGTCCCTCCACTTT. Supplemented by reference TRBV30 and TRBJ1-6, the full variable domain reads SQTIHQWPATLVQPVGSPLSLECTVEGTSNPNLYWYRQAAGRGLQLLFYSVGIGQISSEVPQNLSASRPQDRQFILSSKKLLLSDSGFYLCAQAEEVSLHFGNGTRLTVT.